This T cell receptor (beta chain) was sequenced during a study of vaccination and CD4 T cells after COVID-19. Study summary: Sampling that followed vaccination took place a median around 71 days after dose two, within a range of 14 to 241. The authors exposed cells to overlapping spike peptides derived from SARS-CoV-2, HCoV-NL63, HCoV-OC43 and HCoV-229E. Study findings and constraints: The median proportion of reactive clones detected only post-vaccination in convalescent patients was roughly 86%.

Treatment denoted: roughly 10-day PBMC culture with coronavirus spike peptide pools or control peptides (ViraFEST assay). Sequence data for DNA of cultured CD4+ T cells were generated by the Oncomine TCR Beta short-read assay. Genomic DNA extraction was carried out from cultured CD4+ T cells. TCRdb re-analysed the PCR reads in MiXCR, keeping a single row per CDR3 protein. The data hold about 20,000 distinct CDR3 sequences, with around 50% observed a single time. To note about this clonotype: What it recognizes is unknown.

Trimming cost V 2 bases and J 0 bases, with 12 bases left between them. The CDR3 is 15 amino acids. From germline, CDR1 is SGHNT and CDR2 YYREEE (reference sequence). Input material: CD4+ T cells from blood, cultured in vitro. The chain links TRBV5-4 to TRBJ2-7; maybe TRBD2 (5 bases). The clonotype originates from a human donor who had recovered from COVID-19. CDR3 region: CASSFSASGSYEQYF. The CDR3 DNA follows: TGTGCCAGCAGCTTTAGCGCCTCAGGCTCCTACGAGCAGTACTTC.